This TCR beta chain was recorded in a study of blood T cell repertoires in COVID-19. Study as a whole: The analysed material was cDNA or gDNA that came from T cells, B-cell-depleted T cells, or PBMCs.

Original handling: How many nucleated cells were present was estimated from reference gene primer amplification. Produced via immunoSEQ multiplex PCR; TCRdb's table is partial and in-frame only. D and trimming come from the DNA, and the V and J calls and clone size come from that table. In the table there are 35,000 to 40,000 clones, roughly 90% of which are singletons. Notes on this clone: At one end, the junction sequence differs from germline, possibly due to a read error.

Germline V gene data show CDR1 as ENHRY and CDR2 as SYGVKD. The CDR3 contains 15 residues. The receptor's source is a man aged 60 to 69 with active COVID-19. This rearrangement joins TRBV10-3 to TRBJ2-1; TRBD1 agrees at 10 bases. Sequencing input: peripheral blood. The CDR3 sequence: CATLPGQGLWNEQLF. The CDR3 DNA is TGTGCCACCCTACCGGGACAGGGGTTGTGGAATGAGCAGCTCTTC.